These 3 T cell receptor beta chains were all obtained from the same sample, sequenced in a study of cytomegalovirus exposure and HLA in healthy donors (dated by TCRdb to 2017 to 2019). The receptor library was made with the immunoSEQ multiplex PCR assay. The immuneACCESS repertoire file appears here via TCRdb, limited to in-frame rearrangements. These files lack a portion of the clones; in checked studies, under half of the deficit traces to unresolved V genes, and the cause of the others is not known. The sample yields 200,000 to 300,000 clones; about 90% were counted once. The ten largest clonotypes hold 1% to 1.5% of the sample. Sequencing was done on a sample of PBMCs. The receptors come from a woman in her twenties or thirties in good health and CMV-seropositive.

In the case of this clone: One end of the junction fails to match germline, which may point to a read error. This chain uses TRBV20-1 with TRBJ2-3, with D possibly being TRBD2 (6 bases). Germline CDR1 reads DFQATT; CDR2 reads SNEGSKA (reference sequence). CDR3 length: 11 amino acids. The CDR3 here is CSARDTFRESF. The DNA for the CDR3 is TGCAGTGCTAGAGACACGTTCCGGGAGTCATTT.

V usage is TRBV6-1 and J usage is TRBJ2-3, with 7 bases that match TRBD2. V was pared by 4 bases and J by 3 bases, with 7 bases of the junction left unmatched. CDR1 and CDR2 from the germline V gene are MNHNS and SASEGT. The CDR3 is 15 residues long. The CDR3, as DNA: TGTGCCAGCAGTGTGATAAGCGGGATTACAGATACGCAGTATTTT. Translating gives CASSVISGITDTQYF.

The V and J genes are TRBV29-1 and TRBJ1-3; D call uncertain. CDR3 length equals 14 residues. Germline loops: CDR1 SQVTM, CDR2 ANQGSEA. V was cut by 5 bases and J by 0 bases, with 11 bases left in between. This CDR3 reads CSVLYRGSGNTIYF. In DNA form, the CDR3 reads TGCAGCGTTTTGTACCGGGGCTCTGGAAACACCATATATTTT.